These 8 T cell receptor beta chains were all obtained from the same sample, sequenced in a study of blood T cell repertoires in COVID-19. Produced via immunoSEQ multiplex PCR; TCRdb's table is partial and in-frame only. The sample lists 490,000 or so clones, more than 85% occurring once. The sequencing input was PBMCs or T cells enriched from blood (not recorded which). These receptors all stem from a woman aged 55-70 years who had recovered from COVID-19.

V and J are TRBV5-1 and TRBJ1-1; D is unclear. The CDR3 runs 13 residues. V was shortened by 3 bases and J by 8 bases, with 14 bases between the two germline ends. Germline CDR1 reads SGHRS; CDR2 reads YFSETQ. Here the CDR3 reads CASSSAAGTEAFF. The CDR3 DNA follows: TGCGCCAGCAGCTCGGCGGCGGGCACCGAAGCTTTCTTT.

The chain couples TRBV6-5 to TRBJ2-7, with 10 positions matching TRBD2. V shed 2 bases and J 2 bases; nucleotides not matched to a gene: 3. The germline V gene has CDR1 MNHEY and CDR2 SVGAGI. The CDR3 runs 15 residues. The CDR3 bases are TGTGCCAGCAGTTACGGGCTAGCGGGGGCCTACGAGCAGTACTTC. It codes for CASSYGLAGAYEQYF.

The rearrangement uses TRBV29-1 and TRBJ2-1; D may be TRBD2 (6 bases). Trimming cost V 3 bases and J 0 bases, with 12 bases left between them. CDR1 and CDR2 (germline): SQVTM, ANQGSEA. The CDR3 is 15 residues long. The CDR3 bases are TGCAGCGTTGATCGGGGGACCAGCTCCTACAATGAGCAGTTCTTC. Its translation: CSVDRGTSSYNEQFF.

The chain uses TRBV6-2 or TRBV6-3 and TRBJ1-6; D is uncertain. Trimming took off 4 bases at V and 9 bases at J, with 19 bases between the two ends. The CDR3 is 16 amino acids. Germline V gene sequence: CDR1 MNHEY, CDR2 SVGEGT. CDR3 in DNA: TGTGCCAGCAGTTTTCTCCCCGCCCAAGTGCGTTCACCCCTCCACTTT. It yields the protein CASSFLPAQVRSPLHF.

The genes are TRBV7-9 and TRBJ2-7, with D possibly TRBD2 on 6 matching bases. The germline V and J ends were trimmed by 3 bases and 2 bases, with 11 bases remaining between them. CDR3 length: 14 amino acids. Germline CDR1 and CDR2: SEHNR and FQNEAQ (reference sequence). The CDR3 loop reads CASSFPGVTYEQYF. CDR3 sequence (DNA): TGTGCCAGCAGCTTTCCGGGGGTGACCTACGAGCAGTACTTC.

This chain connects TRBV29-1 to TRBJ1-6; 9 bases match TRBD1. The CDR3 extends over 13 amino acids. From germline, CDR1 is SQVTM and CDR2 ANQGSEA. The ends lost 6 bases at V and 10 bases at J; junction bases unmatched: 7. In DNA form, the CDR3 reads TGCAGCGTGGTACAGGGGGCTGGGTCACCCCTCCACTTT. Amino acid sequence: CSVVQGAGSPLHF.

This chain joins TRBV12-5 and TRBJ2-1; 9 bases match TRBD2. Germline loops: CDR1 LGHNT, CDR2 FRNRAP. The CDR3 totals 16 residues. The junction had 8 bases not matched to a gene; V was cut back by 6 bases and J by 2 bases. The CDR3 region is CASGYRGGAAYNEQFF. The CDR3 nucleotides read TGTGCTAGTGGATATCGCGGGGGGGCCGCCTACAATGAGCAGTTCTTC.

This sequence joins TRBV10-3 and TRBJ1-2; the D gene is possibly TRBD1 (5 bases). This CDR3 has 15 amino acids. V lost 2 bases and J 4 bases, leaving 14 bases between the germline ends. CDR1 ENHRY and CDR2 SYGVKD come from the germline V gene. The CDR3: CAISERQEGVYGYTF. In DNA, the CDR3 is TGTGCCATCAGTGAGAGGCAGGAAGGGGTCTATGGCTACACCTTC.